A selection of T cell receptor beta chains follows, all from one sample in a study of T cells after yellow fever vaccination. In TCRdb, the 5' RACE reads were re-called with MiXCR into one record per CDR3 protein. The profile shows about 300,000 distinct CDR3 sequences, almost 4% of them singletons. The sequencing used PBMCs, collected 5 days after the yellow fever booster vaccination. The receptors stem from a man between 18 and 35 years old who received the YFV17D yellow fever vaccine. The CDR3 runs from the conserved cysteine through the conserved F or W. A D gene is named only where the DNA matches it firmly. Clone size is not always given. Where it is, it says once, few, many or a class for expanded clones.

d_call,cdr3_length,v_call,j_call,clone_size,cdr3_aa,cdr3_nt
TRBD1,14,TRBV5-6,TRBJ1-2,NA,CASSWPGQNYGYTF,TGTGCCAGCAGCTGGCCGGGACAGAACTATGGCTACACCTTC
NA,14,TRBV5-1,TRBJ2-5,NA,CASSGEGEQETQYF,TGCGCCAGCAGCGGTGAGGGTGAACAAGAGACCCAGTACTTC
NA,13,TRBV29-1,TRBJ1-5,few,CSVLVQGNQPQHF,TGCAGCGTTTTGGTACAGGGCAATCAGCCCCAGCATTTT
NA,12,TRBV29-1,TRBJ2-7,few,CSVIYNSYEQYF,TGCAGCGTTATTTACAACTCCTACGAGCAGTACTTC
TRBD1,15,TRBV11-2,TRBJ1-6,few,CASSLWDRANSPLHF,TGTGCCAGCAGCTTATGGGACAGGGCCAATTCACCCCTCCACTTT
TRBD1,13,TRBV7-3,TRBJ1-2,few,CASSGAQGAGYTF,TGTGCCAGCAGCGGAGCACAGGGGGCTGGCTACACCTTC
TRBD1,19,TRBV20-1,TRBJ1-1,few,CSARETGEGPYTPNTEAFF,TGCAGTGCTAGAGAAACAGGGGAAGGGCCATACACTCCGAACACTGAAGCTTTCTTT
TRBD1,14,TRBV7-2,TRBJ2-1,NA,CASSLWDSRDEQFF,TGTGCCAGCAGCTTATGGGACAGTAGGGATGAGCAGTTCTTC
NA,11,TRBV5-1,TRBJ1-1,many,CASSLSGEAFF,TGCGCCAGCAGCTTGTCGGGTGAAGCTTTCTTT
NA,13,TRBV29-1,TRBJ1-4,NA,CSVSISEGEKLFF,TGCAGCGTTTCAATTTCGGAGGGGGAAAAACTGTTTTTT
TRBD1,19,TRBV10-3,TRBJ1-4,NA,CASFRGRDRGRRSNEKLFF,TGTGCCTCCTTTCGGGGTCGAGACAGGGGGCGTAGGTCGAATGAAAAACTGTTTTTT